The entry below gives a single TCR beta chain sequence along with its context. Antigen unknown. Both 60 Vbeta primers and 13 Jbeta primers went into the PCR. Sequenced by immunoSEQ multiplex PCR; TCRdb stores in-frame clones only, minus some. The table records 150,000 to 200,000 clones, around 83% of them present only once. This entry is derived from a study of cytomegalovirus exposure and HLA in healthy donors. The study, taken as a whole, reports: About 87% or about 30% of the time was how often most TCR beta V segments were productive, according to an earlier analysis. In a later analysis, an Asian-associated ancestry cluster reportedly showed fewer N-insertions than the approximately 700-donor mean.

V dropped 6 bases and J dropped 2; count of bases not matched to a gene: 10. This CDR3 is built from 18 residues. CDR1 and CDR2 (germline): MNHEY, SMNVEV (reference sequence). The sequenced material came from PBMCs. The sequence came from a man between 45 and 60 years old in good health and CMV-seropositive. The V gene is TRBV27, the J gene TRBJ2-6, with TRBD1 identical over 10 bases. Written as DNA, the CDR3 is TGTGCCAGCAGCCGACAGGGGGCGGCGGAGCCTGGGGCCAACGTCCTGACTTTC. Protein sequence: CASSRQGAAEPGANVLTF.